This is a list of T cell receptor beta chains from one sample in a study of long-term antiretroviral therapy in people with HIV. The data were produced by immunoSEQ multiplex PCR, yet TCRdb's version contains in-frame clones alone and is incomplete. This table holds approximately 31,000 clones, more than 95% found once. This material consisted of unsorted PBMCs, taken 6.9 years after starting antiretroviral therapy. Source of these receptors: a man aged 25 to 45 with HIV. CDR3s include the opening cysteine and the closing phenylalanine or tryptophan. D genes are given only for firm matches. The listing skips clone size in some rows; elsewhere it reads once, few, many or a size class.

d_call: TRBD2
j_call: TRBJ2-7
v_call: TRBV19
clone_size: .
cdr3_length: 15
cdr3_nt: TGTGCCAGTAGTCCAGGACTAGCGGAAAACTACGAGCAGTACTTC
cdr3_aa: CASSPGLAENYEQYF

d_call: .
j_call: TRBJ2-7
v_call: TRBV6-5
clone_size: .
cdr3_length: 13
cdr3_nt: TGTGCCAGCAGCAAAGGGGGGGTACGCGAGCAGTACTTC
cdr3_aa: CASSKGGVREQYF

d_call: .
j_call: TRBJ2-5
v_call: TRBV6-5
clone_size: .
cdr3_length: 13
cdr3_nt: TGTGCCAGCCACACGGGGGCTGAAGAGACCCAGTACTTC
cdr3_aa: CASHTGAEETQYF

d_call: .
j_call: TRBJ2-7
v_call: TRBV19
clone_size: .
cdr3_length: 14
cdr3_nt: TGTGCCAGTAGTATAAGACCAGACTCCTACGAGCAGTACTTC
cdr3_aa: CASSIRPDSYEQYF

d_call: .
j_call: TRBJ1-1
v_call: TRBV15
clone_size: .
cdr3_length: 14
cdr3_nt: TGTGCCACCAGCAGAGACAGAATTGAGACTGAAGCTTTCTTT
cdr3_aa: CATSRDRIETEAFF

d_call: TRBD1
j_call: TRBJ2-7
v_call: TRBV4-1
clone_size: .
cdr3_length: 14
cdr3_nt: TGCGCCAGCAGCCAAGCCGCAGGGGGCGACCCTTGTGCATTC
cdr3_aa: CASSQAAGGDPCAF

d_call: .
j_call: TRBJ2-3
v_call: TRBV12-5
clone_size: .
cdr3_length: 15
cdr3_nt: TGTGCTAGTGGAAGGACTGGGCCTAGCACAGATACGCAGTATTTT
cdr3_aa: CASGRTGPSTDTQYF

d_call: TRBD1
j_call: TRBJ2-7
v_call: TRBV6-1
clone_size: .
cdr3_length: 14
cdr3_nt: TGTGCCAGCAGGCTTCCGGGACAGGTGAGAGAGCAGTACTTC
cdr3_aa: CASRLPGQVREQYF

d_call: .
j_call: TRBJ1-3
v_call: TRBV10-3
clone_size: .
cdr3_length: 12
cdr3_nt: TGTGCCATCCGGGGGGGAGGAAACACCATATATTTT
cdr3_aa: CAIRGGGNTIYF

d_call: .
j_call: TRBJ1-2
v_call: TRBV5-4
clone_size: .
cdr3_length: 14
cdr3_nt: TGTGCCAGCAGCTTGAGGGGACCGCCCCTGGGCTACACCTTC
cdr3_aa: CASSLRGPPLGYTF

d_call: .
j_call: TRBJ1-2
v_call: TRBV2
clone_size: .
cdr3_length: 15
cdr3_nt: TGTGCCAGCATTCCGCGGGGAAGGGATATCTATGGCTACACCTTC
cdr3_aa: CASIPRGRDIYGYTF

d_call: TRBD1
j_call: TRBJ2-7
v_call: TRBV2
clone_size: .
cdr3_length: 18
cdr3_nt: TGTGCCAGCAGTGAAAGGGTCCACCATCGAGACAGGGTGGTCGAGCAGTACTTC
cdr3_aa: CASSERVHHRDRVVEQYF

d_call: .
j_call: TRBJ1-1
v_call: TRBV5-1
clone_size: .
cdr3_length: 14
cdr3_nt: TGCGCCAGCAGCCCGGAACCGAGGGAAACTGAAGCTTTCTTT
cdr3_aa: CASSPEPRETEAFF

d_call: .
j_call: TRBJ2-7
v_call: TRBV19
clone_size: .
cdr3_length: 12
cdr3_nt: TGTGCCAGCTCGGGGGTAGGCTACGAGCAGTACTTC
cdr3_aa: CASSGVGYEQYF

d_call: TRBD1
j_call: TRBJ2-3
v_call: TRBV6-4
clone_size: .
cdr3_length: 16
cdr3_nt: TGTGCCAGCAGTCCGACAGGGAACGCCGGCACAGATACGCAGTATTTT
cdr3_aa: CASSPTGNAGTDTQYF

d_call: TRBD2
j_call: TRBJ2-3
v_call: TRBV30
clone_size: .
cdr3_length: 16
cdr3_nt: TGTGCCTGGAGTGACCCCGCTAGCGGAGGCACAGATACGCAGTATTTT
cdr3_aa: CAWSDPASGGTDTQYF

d_call: .
j_call: TRBJ2-3
v_call: TRBV7-2
clone_size: .
cdr3_length: 16
cdr3_nt: TGTGCCAGCAGTAAACGGGACACCCCGGGGACAGATACGCAGTATTTT
cdr3_aa: CASSKRDTPGTDTQYF

d_call: TRBD1
j_call: TRBJ1-5
v_call: TRBV30
clone_size: once
cdr3_length: 17
cdr3_nt: TGTGCCTGGAGTGTAGGACAGGGGAGGTTTAGCAATCAGCCCCAGCATTTT
cdr3_aa: CAWSVGQGRFSNQPQHF

d_call: .
j_call: TRBJ1-2
v_call: TRBV7-3
clone_size: .
cdr3_length: 14
cdr3_nt: TGTGCCAGCAGCCCCGCTGGGTTGCCCCTTGGCTACACCTTC
cdr3_aa: CASSPAGLPLGYTF

d_call: .
j_call: TRBJ2-7
v_call: TRBV13
clone_size: once
cdr3_length: 14
cdr3_nt: TGTGCCAGCGCCCTACAGGGTAGCTCCTACGAGCAGTACTTC
cdr3_aa: CASALQGSSYEQYF

d_call: .
j_call: TRBJ1-5
v_call: TRBV7-6
clone_size: .
cdr3_length: 13
cdr3_nt: TGTGCCAGCAGCCCGACAGTAGATCAGCCCCAGCATTTT
cdr3_aa: CASSPTVDQPQHF

d_call: TRBD2
j_call: TRBJ2-7
v_call: TRBV4-2
clone_size: .
cdr3_length: 16
cdr3_nt: TGTGCCAGCAGCCAAGATCTGGCTAGCGGGAGCTACGAGCAGTACTTC
cdr3_aa: CASSQDLASGSYEQYF

d_call: .
j_call: TRBJ2-5
v_call: TRBV7-9
clone_size: .
cdr3_length: 8
cdr3_nt: TGTGCCAGCAGCTTACAAAACTTC
cdr3_aa: CASSLQNF

d_call: .
j_call: TRBJ2-3
v_call: TRBV19
clone_size: .
cdr3_length: 12
cdr3_nt: TGTGCCACCGGGGACCTTTGGGATACGCAGTATTTT
cdr3_aa: CATGDLWDTQYF

d_call: .
j_call: TRBJ1-1
v_call: TRBV5-4
clone_size: .
cdr3_length: 13
cdr3_nt: TGTGCCAGCAGCCTGGACTTAAGCATGGAAGCTTTCTTT
cdr3_aa: CASSLDLSMEAFF

d_call: .
j_call: TRBJ2-5
v_call: TRBV2
clone_size: .
cdr3_length: 16
cdr3_nt: TGTGCCAGCAGTGAAGCCCTACAGGGACTCCAAGAGACCCAGTACTTC
cdr3_aa: CASSEALQGLQETQYF

d_call: .
j_call: TRBJ2-3
v_call: TRBV5-8
clone_size: .
cdr3_length: 15
cdr3_nt: TGTGCCAGCAGCTTAGGGTCCTTTAGCACAGATACGCAGTATTTT
cdr3_aa: CASSLGSFSTDTQYF

d_call: .
j_call: TRBJ1-4
v_call: TRBV6-1
clone_size: .
cdr3_length: 15
cdr3_nt: TGTGCCAGCAGTGAAGCCGGGGGAGCTAATGAAAAACTGTTTTTT
cdr3_aa: CASSEAGGANEKLFF

d_call: .
j_call: TRBJ2-7
v_call: TRBV6-1
clone_size: .
cdr3_length: 12
cdr3_nt: TGTGCCAGCGCGCAGAGTTCCTACGAGCAGTACTTC
cdr3_aa: CASAQSSYEQYF

d_call: TRBD2
j_call: TRBJ2-7
v_call: TRBV13
clone_size: .
cdr3_length: 13
cdr3_nt: TGTGCCAGCAGCTCCGGGACTAGCAACGAGCAGTACTTC
cdr3_aa: CASSSGTSNEQYF

d_call: TRBD2
j_call: TRBJ2-7
v_call: TRBV2
clone_size: .
cdr3_length: 17
cdr3_nt: TGTGCCAGCAGTGATGGGGGACTAGCGGGAGTTGCTAACGAGCAGTACTTC
cdr3_aa: CASSDGGLAGVANEQYF

d_call: .
j_call: TRBJ2-2
v_call: TRBV5-1
clone_size: .
cdr3_length: 13
cdr3_nt: TGCGCCAGCAGCTTGTTGGGGACCGGGGAGCTGTTTTTT
cdr3_aa: CASSLLGTGELFF

d_call: TRBD1
j_call: TRBJ1-4
v_call: TRBV9
clone_size: .
cdr3_length: 18
cdr3_nt: TGTGCCAGCAGTCCCGCGGCGGGGCAGGGGGCGTTAGGAGAAAAACTGTTTTTT
cdr3_aa: CASSPAAGQGALGEKLFF

d_call: .
j_call: TRBJ1-4
v_call: TRBV4-1
clone_size: .
cdr3_length: 15
cdr3_nt: TGCGCCAGCAGTCCAAACGCACAGTTTAATGAAAAACTGTTTTTT
cdr3_aa: CASSPNAQFNEKLFF

d_call: .
j_call: TRBJ2-5
v_call: TRBV15
clone_size: few
cdr3_length: 13
cdr3_nt: TGTGCCACCAGCTCCTATGGGGGGGCGACCCAGTACTTC
cdr3_aa: CATSSYGGATQYF

d_call: .
j_call: TRBJ2-6
v_call: TRBV29-1
clone_size: .
cdr3_length: 17
cdr3_nt: TGCAGCGTTGAAGCCGGGGGTGGATCAGGTGGGGCCAACGTCCTGACTTTC
cdr3_aa: CSVEAGGGSGGANVLTF

d_call: .
j_call: TRBJ2-7
v_call: TRBV30
clone_size: .
cdr3_length: 14
cdr3_nt: TGTGCCTGGAGTGTACAATCAGGCGGCTACGAGCAGTACTTC
cdr3_aa: CAWSVQSGGYEQYF

d_call: TRBD2
j_call: TRBJ2-7
v_call: TRBV5-4
clone_size: .
cdr3_length: 15
cdr3_nt: TGTGCCAGCAGCTTGGATACGGGAGGAGGCGGCGAGCAGTACTTC
cdr3_aa: CASSLDTGGGGEQYF

d_call: .
j_call: TRBJ2-7
v_call: TRBV11-2
clone_size: few
cdr3_length: 14
cdr3_nt: TGTGCCAGCAGCTTAGATCGGCAGGGCGGCGAGCAGTACTTC
cdr3_aa: CASSLDRQGGEQYF

d_call: TRBD1
j_call: TRBJ1-1
v_call: TRBV7-8
clone_size: .
cdr3_length: 17
cdr3_nt: TGTGCCAGCAGCTTGTTCGGGGGACAGGGCCCGCGCACTGAAGCTTTCTTT
cdr3_aa: CASSLFGGQGPRTEAFF

d_call: TRBD1
j_call: TRBJ1-1
v_call: TRBV13
clone_size: .
cdr3_length: 13
cdr3_nt: TGTGCCAGCAGCCCCCCAGGGGGGACTGAAGCTTTCTTT
cdr3_aa: CASSPPGGTEAFF

d_call: .
j_call: TRBJ2-4
v_call: TRBV20-1
clone_size: .
cdr3_length: 9
cdr3_nt: TGCAGTGCTATCGGGGGTCAGTACTTC
cdr3_aa: CSAIGGQYF

d_call: .
j_call: TRBJ2-3
v_call: TRBV19
clone_size: .
cdr3_length: 14
cdr3_nt: TGTGCCAGTAGTATTGCTAGCGGCACAGATACGCAGTATTTT
cdr3_aa: CASSIASGTDTQYF

d_call: .
j_call: TRBJ2-7
v_call: TRBV20-1
clone_size: .
cdr3_length: 9
cdr3_nt: TGCAGTGCTGGCTACGAGCAGTACTTC
cdr3_aa: CSAGYEQYF

d_call: TRBD1
j_call: TRBJ2-1
v_call: TRBV27
clone_size: once
cdr3_length: 14
cdr3_nt: TGTGCCAGCATGTGGACAGGGGCAGGGGGTGAGCAGTTCTTC
cdr3_aa: CASMWTGAGGEQFF

d_call: .
j_call: TRBJ2-7
v_call: TRBV5-1
clone_size: few
cdr3_length: 16
cdr3_nt: TGCGCCAGCAGCTTGCGGCTTCAGGGACCAACCTACGAGCAGTACTTC
cdr3_aa: CASSLRLQGPTYEQYF

d_call: .
j_call: TRBJ2-7
v_call: TRBV5-1
clone_size: .
cdr3_length: 14
cdr3_nt: TGCGCCAGCAGCTTCGCACAGGGCTCCTACGAGCAGTACTTC
cdr3_aa: CASSFAQGSYEQYF

d_call: .
j_call: TRBJ2-3
v_call: TRBV4-1
clone_size: .
cdr3_length: 17
cdr3_nt: TGCGCCAGCAGCCAAGATCCGGCGGGAACTAGCACAGATACGCAGTATTTT
cdr3_aa: CASSQDPAGTSTDTQYF

d_call: .
j_call: TRBJ1-2
v_call: TRBV7-2
clone_size: .
cdr3_length: 15
cdr3_nt: TGTGCCAGCAGCGTAGCGACTCCGGGGCCCTATGGCTACACCTTC
cdr3_aa: CASSVATPGPYGYTF

d_call: .
j_call: TRBJ1-2
v_call: TRBV5-6
clone_size: once
cdr3_length: 15
cdr3_nt: TGTGCCAGCAGCTTGGATACGGGGCTTAACTATGGCTACACCTTC
cdr3_aa: CASSLDTGLNYGYTF

d_call: .
j_call: TRBJ1-2
v_call: TRBV2
clone_size: .
cdr3_length: 13
cdr3_nt: TGTGCCAGCAGTGAAACTGGATCGTATGGCTACACCTTC
cdr3_aa: CASSETGSYGYTF